The rows below give T cell receptor beta chains drawn from one sample of a study of cytomegalovirus exposure and HLA in healthy donors. The assay was immunoSEQ multiplex PCR, and TCRdb's table has in-frame clones only and misses some. The sample holds approximately 150,000 clones, roughly 82% seen once. The sample was PBMCs. The receptors were gathered from a woman younger than 45 in good health and CMV-seronegative. Each CDR3 is given with its conserved first and last residue. The order of the fields is clone size, V gene, D gene, J gene, CDR3 DNA, CDR3 protein. D genes are given only for firm matches. The size of a clone is reported for some rows only, either as once, few or many, or as a class for expanded clones.

clone size: few; V gene: TRBV2; D gene: TRBD1; J gene: TRBJ1-4; CDR3 DNA: TGTGCCAGCAGTGGGGGGACAGGGAAGGAAAAACTGTTTTTT; CDR3 protein: CASSGGTGKEKLFF
clone size: few; V gene: TRBV4-2; D gene: .; J gene: TRBJ2-7; CDR3 DNA: TGTGCCAGCAGCCAAGGGCCGCAGTCCTACGAGCAGTACTTC; CDR3 protein: CASSQGPQSYEQYF
clone size: few; V gene: TRBV30; D gene: TRBD1; J gene: TRBJ2-7; CDR3 DNA: TGTGCCTGGAGCAGCAGGGGGTTAAGTGGCGAGCAGTACTTC; CDR3 protein: CAWSSRGLSGEQYF
clone size: .; V gene: TRBV28; D gene: TRBD2; J gene: TRBJ2-7; CDR3 DNA: TGTGCCAGCAGCCGACTAGCGGGAGGGTCCTACGAGCAGTACTTC; CDR3 protein: CASSRLAGGSYEQYF
clone size: .; V gene: TRBV15; D gene: .; J gene: TRBJ2-5; CDR3 DNA: TGTGCCACCAGCAGAGGGCCTAGCTGGGAGACCCAGTACTTC; CDR3 protein: CATSRGPSWETQYF
clone size: few; V gene: TRBV27; D gene: .; J gene: TRBJ2-4; CDR3 DNA: TGTGCCAGCAGTCAAAGGGGACTCCAACGGGACATTCAGTACTTC; CDR3 protein: CASSQRGLQRDIQYF
clone size: .; V gene: TRBV18; D gene: .; J gene: TRBJ2-4; CDR3 DNA: TGTGCCAGCTCACCACGAGGAACATACCTAGCCAAAAACATTCAGTACTTC; CDR3 protein: CASSPRGTYLAKNIQYF
clone size: .; V gene: TRBV7-7; D gene: .; J gene: TRBJ1-5; CDR3 DNA: TGTGCTAGCAGCCCCACTTACGGGCAGCCCCAGCATTTT; CDR3 protein: CASSPTYGQPQHF
clone size: .; V gene: TRBV29-1; D gene: TRBD1; J gene: TRBJ2-6; CDR3 DNA: TGCAGCGTCCCCGGGACAGGGGGTGCTGGGGCCAACGTCCTGACTTTC; CDR3 protein: CSVPGTGGAGANVLTF
clone size: .; V gene: TRBV11-2; D gene: TRBD1; J gene: TRBJ1-2; CDR3 DNA: TGTGCCAGCAGCTTAGATCGGCGACAGGGGGTAATTAAGGATGGCTACACCTTC; CDR3 protein: CASSLDRRQGVIKDGYTF
clone size: few; V gene: TRBV5-1; D gene: .; J gene: TRBJ1-1; CDR3 DNA: TGCGCCAGCAGCTTGCTACAGGGCCCTGAAGCTTTCTTT; CDR3 protein: CASSLLQGPEAFF
clone size: few; V gene: TRBV4-1; D gene: .; J gene: TRBJ1-2; CDR3 DNA: TGCGCCAGCAGCCAGGCAGGGAGGTATGGCTACACCTTC; CDR3 protein: CASSQAGRYGYTF
clone size: .; V gene: TRBV28; D gene: TRBD2; J gene: TRBJ2-1; CDR3 DNA: TGTGCCAGCAGTTTCCCTGGAGTAGCGGGAGAGGGGGATGAGCAGTTCTTC; CDR3 protein: CASSFPGVAGEGDEQFF
clone size: .; V gene: TRBV27; D gene: .; J gene: TRBJ2-7; CDR3 DNA: TGTGCCAGCAGTTTTGGGACACCTTCCTCCTACGAGCAGTACTTC; CDR3 protein: CASSFGTPSSYEQYF
clone size: few; V gene: TRBV7-7; D gene: TRBD2; J gene: TRBJ2-1; CDR3 DNA: TGTGCCAGCAGCCCTCTCTCGAGCGGGAGGGCTCCCGGCAACAATGAGCAGTTCTTC; CDR3 protein: CASSPLSSGRAPGNNEQFF
clone size: .; V gene: TRBV6-5; D gene: .; J gene: TRBJ1-4; CDR3 DNA: TGTGCCAGCAGCATGGGAGGGGAAAAACTGTTTTTT; CDR3 protein: CASSMGGEKLFF
clone size: once; V gene: TRBV28; D gene: TRBD2; J gene: TRBJ2-3; CDR3 DNA: TGTGCCAGCAGTTTAAATTTGGGCGGGAGAATGACAGATACGCAGTATTTT; CDR3 protein: CASSLNLGGRMTDTQYF
clone size: .; V gene: TRBV6-1; D gene: TRBD1; J gene: TRBJ1-4; CDR3 DNA: TGTGCCAGCAGTGCCGACAGGGTCCCTAATGAAAAACTGTTTTTT; CDR3 protein: CASSADRVPNEKLFF
clone size: few; V gene: TRBV27; D gene: .; J gene: TRBJ2-3; CDR3 DNA: TGTGCCAGCAGTTTACTAGCGAGGGGCACAGATACGCAGTATTTT; CDR3 protein: CASSLLARGTDTQYF
clone size: once; V gene: TRBV27; D gene: TRBD1; J gene: TRBJ1-2; CDR3 DNA: TGTGCCAGCAGTATGGAGGGACAGGCTGGCTACACCTTC; CDR3 protein: CASSMEGQAGYTF
clone size: .; V gene: TRBV5-4; D gene: .; J gene: TRBJ2-1; CDR3 DNA: TGTGCCAGCAGCCCCGACTTCCCCTCCTACAATGAGCAGTTCTTC; CDR3 protein: CASSPDFPSYNEQFF
clone size: .; V gene: TRBV29-1; D gene: TRBD1; J gene: TRBJ1-1; CDR3 DNA: TGCAGCGTTGCCGGGACAGGGGGGCCGAACACTGAAGCTTTCTTT; CDR3 protein: CSVAGTGGPNTEAFF
clone size: .; V gene: TRBV28; D gene: .; J gene: TRBJ1-4; CDR3 DNA: TGTGCCAGCAGTTTCGGGAGGCTTGAAAAACTGTTTTTT; CDR3 protein: CASSFGRLEKLFF
clone size: .; V gene: TRBV2; D gene: TRBD1; J gene: TRBJ1-5; CDR3 DNA: TGTGCCAGCAGCGTCGGACAGGGGGCAAAACAGCCCCAGCATTTT; CDR3 protein: CASSVGQGAKQPQHF
clone size: .; V gene: TRBV9; D gene: TRBD2; J gene: TRBJ2-7; CDR3 DNA: TGTGCCAGCAGCGTTGGCCTAGAGCGGGGAGGCGAGCAGTACTTC; CDR3 protein: CASSVGLERGGEQYF
clone size: .; V gene: TRBV10-1; D gene: TRBD2; J gene: TRBJ2-7; CDR3 DNA: TGCGCCAGCAGTGAGCCAAGACTAGCGGGCTTCCACGAGCAGTACTTC; CDR3 protein: CASSEPRLAGFHEQYF
clone size: .; V gene: TRBV6-5; D gene: .; J gene: TRBJ1-4; CDR3 DNA: TGTGCCAGCAGTTACTCGTGGTCAGGGTCGGGTGAAAAACTGTTTTTT; CDR3 protein: CASSYSWSGSGEKLFF
clone size: .; V gene: TRBV9; D gene: .; J gene: TRBJ1-1; CDR3 DNA: TGTGCCAGCAGCGTAAACAGTTTGAACACTGAAGCTTTCTTT; CDR3 protein: CASSVNSLNTEAFF
clone size: .; V gene: TRBV28; D gene: .; J gene: TRBJ2-1; CDR3 DNA: TGTGCCAGCAGCCCCGGAGGCGCGATCAAACACAATGAGCAGTTCTTC; CDR3 protein: CASSPGGAIKHNEQFF
clone size: .; V gene: TRBV16; D gene: .; J gene: TRBJ1-1; CDR3 DNA: TGTGCCAGCAGCAATTACGGGAACACTGAAGCTTTCTTT; CDR3 protein: CASSNYGNTEAFF
clone size: .; V gene: TRBV28; D gene: TRBD2; J gene: TRBJ2-7; CDR3 DNA: TGTGCCAGCAGTTCTTGGCGGGGGAGCGCCACCTACGAGCAGTACTTC; CDR3 protein: CASSSWRGSATYEQYF
clone size: .; V gene: TRBV11-1; D gene: .; J gene: TRBJ1-1; CDR3 DNA: TGTGCCAGCAGCCCCCGTGCCAGGGAAGACACTGAAGCTTTCTTT; CDR3 protein: CASSPRAREDTEAFF
clone size: few; V gene: TRBV9; D gene: .; J gene: TRBJ2-2; CDR3 DNA: TGTGCCACCGGAAAAATAGCGGACACCGGGGAGCTGTTTTTT; CDR3 protein: CATGKIADTGELFF
clone size: .; V gene: TRBV18; D gene: .; J gene: TRBJ1-2; CDR3 DNA: TGTGCCAGCTCACCGATGAACCTTGGACTGAGGGTAGGCTATGGCTACACCTTC; CDR3 protein: CASSPMNLGLRVGYGYTF
clone size: .; V gene: TRBV18; D gene: .; J gene: TRBJ1-3; CDR3 DNA: TGTGCCAGCTCACTTCTAGACAGCAGGTCTGGAAACACCATATATTTT; CDR3 protein: CASSLLDSRSGNTIYF
clone size: .; V gene: TRBV5-1; D gene: TRBD2; J gene: TRBJ2-5; CDR3 DNA: TGCGCCAGCAGCGGGGAGGGTTACAATGGAGAGACCCAGTACTTC; CDR3 protein: CASSGEGYNGETQYF
clone size: .; V gene: TRBV29-1; D gene: .; J gene: TRBJ2-7; CDR3 DNA: TGCAGCGTTGATGGGGAGTACGAGCAGTACTTC; CDR3 protein: CSVDGEYEQYF
clone size: .; V gene: TRBV6-1; D gene: .; J gene: TRBJ1-6; CDR3 DNA: TGTGCCAGCACGGGACTCAGTAATTCACCCCTCCACTTT; CDR3 protein: CASTGLSNSPLHF
clone size: .; V gene: TRBV6-5; D gene: TRBD1; J gene: TRBJ1-2; CDR3 DNA: TGTGCCAGCAGAGACAGGGTGGCTGGCTACACCTTC; CDR3 protein: CASRDRVAGYTF
clone size: .; V gene: TRBV7-2; D gene: TRBD1; J gene: TRBJ2-7; CDR3 DNA: TGTGCCAGCAGCTTAGTTGGACAGGGCTCCGAGCAGTACTTC; CDR3 protein: CASSLVGQGSEQYF
clone size: once; V gene: TRBV5-1; D gene: .; J gene: TRBJ1-3; CDR3 DNA: TGCGCCAGCAGCTTGGATCAGTATAACTCTGGAAACACCATATATTTT; CDR3 protein: CASSLDQYNSGNTIYF
clone size: .; V gene: TRBV25-1; D gene: .; J gene: TRBJ2-1; CDR3 DNA: TGTGCCAGCAGTGAATGGAGTGGGAGCTCCTACAATGAGCAGTTCTTC; CDR3 protein: CASSEWSGSSYNEQFF
clone size: .; V gene: TRBV6-1; D gene: .; J gene: TRBJ2-3; CDR3 DNA: TGTGCCAGCAGTCGGGACTGGACAGATACGCAGTATTTT; CDR3 protein: CASSRDWTDTQYF
clone size: .; V gene: TRBV4-1; D gene: .; J gene: TRBJ1-2; CDR3 DNA: TGCGCCAGCAGCCAACCTACAGTGAACTATGGCTACACCTTC; CDR3 protein: CASSQPTVNYGYTF
clone size: .; V gene: TRBV5-6; D gene: .; J gene: TRBJ1-5; CDR3 DNA: TGTGCCAGCAGCTCAGGACACGGAGTCTATAGCAATCAGCCCCAGCATTTT; CDR3 protein: CASSSGHGVYSNQPQHF
clone size: once; V gene: TRBV7-8; D gene: TRBD1; J gene: TRBJ2-3; CDR3 DNA: TGTGCCAGCAGATCGCCGTACAGGGGTGTAGGAGATACGCAGTATTTT; CDR3 protein: CASRSPYRGVGDTQYF
clone size: .; V gene: TRBV11-2; D gene: .; J gene: TRBJ1-2; CDR3 DNA: TGTGCCAGCAGCTTATCTGACACCCTCGGCTACACCTTC; CDR3 protein: CASSLSDTLGYTF
clone size: .; V gene: TRBV7-6; D gene: .; J gene: TRBJ2-5; CDR3 DNA: TGTGCCAGCAGCCAGGCCCTCGCGGGACAAGAGACCCAGTACTTC; CDR3 protein: CASSQALAGQETQYF
clone size: .; V gene: TRBV5-1; D gene: .; J gene: TRBJ1-4; CDR3 DNA: TGCGCCAGCAGCTGGGGACACGTAACTACTAATGAAAAACTGTTTTTT; CDR3 protein: CASSWGHVTTNEKLFF
clone size: .; V gene: TRBV19; D gene: .; J gene: TRBJ1-3; CDR3 DNA: TGTGCCAGTAGTATAGGAGGGGGCTCTGGAAACACCATATATTTT; CDR3 protein: CASSIGGGSGNTIYF
clone size: .; V gene: TRBV7-9; D gene: TRBD2; J gene: TRBJ2-1; CDR3 DNA: TGTGCCAGCAGCTTAACGGCGGGAGAATCCTACAATGAGCAGTTCTTC; CDR3 protein: CASSLTAGESYNEQFF
clone size: .; V gene: TRBV5-1; D gene: .; J gene: TRBJ2-5; CDR3 DNA: TGCGCCAGCAGCCTGGACACCTACCAAGAGACCCAGTACTTC; CDR3 protein: CASSLDTYQETQYF
clone size: .; V gene: TRBV27; D gene: TRBD2; J gene: TRBJ2-2; CDR3 DNA: TGTGCCAGCAGTCTCCTGATGGGCGGGGGGGCCGGCGGGGAGCTGTTTTTT; CDR3 protein: CASSLLMGGGAGGELFF